A single sample gave rise to the 32 T cell receptor beta chains below, sequenced in a study of CD8 T cells in Susac syndrome. It was with random hexamers that about 0.45 to 1 ug RNA was reverse transcribed. TCRdb itself ran the immunoSEQ multiplex PCR reads through MiXCR, one entry per CDR3 protein. Among approximately 170,000 distinct CDR3 sequences listed, 94% were seen once. Sequenced sample: CD4+ T cells from PBMCs. The receptors were sampled from a human donor with multiple sclerosis.

The chain joins TRBV20-1 to TRBJ2-5; D might be TRBD2 (5 bases). The CDR3 is 12 amino acids. Germline assignment: CDR1 DFQATT and CDR2 SNEGSKA (reference sequence). Trimming took 3 bases from V and 5 from J, leaving 10 bases between them. Here the CDR3 DNA reads TGCAGTGCTAGCCGGGAATGGGAGACCCAGTACTTC. Translated: CSASREWETQYF.

The gene calls are TRBV12-3 or TRBV12-4 and TRBJ2-6; D not certain. The CDR3 has 14 residues. With 5 bases removed from V and 0 bases from J, the gap between germline ends came to 5 bases. In DNA, the CDR3 is TGTGCCAGCAGTGCTAACTCTGGGGCCAACGTCCTGACTTTC. Protein product: CASSANSGANVLTF.

The chain is built from TRBV3-1 and TRBJ1-3; D remains unclear. Germline CDR1 reads LGHDT; CDR2 reads YNNKEL (reference sequence). This CDR3 has 12 residues. V lost 3 bases and J 4 bases, leaving 4 bases between the germline ends. Written as DNA, the CDR3 is TGTGCCAGCAGCCAGCAGGGAAACACCATATATTTT. It specifies CASSQQGNTIYF.

The rearrangement uses TRBV3-1 and TRBJ2-7, with D tentatively TRBD1 (6 bases). The germline gives CDR1 LGHDT, CDR2 YNNKEL (reference sequence). The CDR3 contains 14 residues. Trimming took 4 bases from V and 3 from J, leaving 13 bases between them. Written as DNA, the CDR3 is TGTGCCAGCAGCCGTACAGGGAGCGACTACGAGCAGTACTTC. This codes for CASSRTGSDYEQYF.

This chain links TRBV5-4 with TRBJ1-1; no clear D gene. The V end lost 5 bases, the J end lost 5 bases, and 13 bases lay between the germline ends. Germline V gene sequence: CDR1 SGHNT, CDR2 YYREEE (reference sequence). The CDR3 contains 13 residues. CDR3 sequence: CASRPASGTEAFF. CDR3 nucleotide sequence: TGTGCCAGCAGGCCCGCATCGGGGACTGAAGCTTTCTTT. Full variable domain (remainder filled in from reference TRBV5-4 and TRBJ1-1): ETGVTQSPTHLIKTRGQQVTLRCSSQSGHNTVSWYQQALGQGPQFIFQYYREEENGRGNFPPRFSGLQFPNYSSELNVNALELDDSALYLCASRPASGTEAFFGQGTRLTVV.

CDR3 nucleotide sequence: TGCGCCAGCAGTGAGTCTGGACAGGGATACACCGGGGAGCTGTTTTTT. Protein sequence: CASSESGQGYTGELFF. The genes are TRBV10-1 and TRBJ2-2; the match to TRBD1 covers 8 bases. The germline gives CDR1 WNHNN, CDR2 SYGVQD (reference sequence). Unmatched junction bases numbered 3, after V lost 0 bases and J lost 3 bases. The CDR3 loop spans 16 amino acids.

As concerns this clonotype: The junction and the germline gene differ at one end; a read error may be behind it. The chain recombines TRBV20-1 with TRBJ2-7; 9 nucleotides match TRBD2. This CDR3 is 15 amino acids long. The germline V gene encodes CDR1 DFQATT and CDR2 SNEGSKA (reference sequence). CDR3 loop: CSARGSGSLSSEQYF. CDR3 in DNA: TGCAGTGCTAGGGGTAGCGGGAGCCTTTCCTCCGAGCAGTACTTC.

For this clonotype: At one of its ends the junction is not consistent with the germline gene, which may arise from a read error. The rearrangement uses TRBV12-3 or TRBV12-4 and TRBJ2-7, with D perhaps matching TRBD1 or TRBD2 (5 bases each). The length of the CDR3 is 13 residues. Here the CDR3 reads CASSKRDHYAQYF. CDR3 bases: TGTGCCAGCAGTAAACGGGACCACTACGCGCAGTACTTC.

J is TRBJ2-5 and V is TRBV12-3 or TRBV12-4; D gene unclear. V shed 2 bases and J shed 4 bases, with 8 bases lying between them. This CDR3 has 13 residues. The CDR3 bases are TGTGCCAGCAGTTTAATTCAGCTAGAGACCCAGTACTTC. It translates to CASSLIQLETQYF.

This chain links TRBV12-3 or TRBV12-4 with TRBJ2-1; 13 positions match TRBD2. This CDR3 comprises 16 residues. Trimming removed 5 bases from V and 9 bases from J; junction bases left unmatched: 10. The CDR3 DNA sequence: TGTGCCAGCAGTCCAGGACTAGCGGGAGACCTCGGTGAGCAGTTCTTC. Translation: CASSPGLAGDLGEQFF.

The chain couples TRBV20-1 to TRBJ2-7; no reliable D call. Trimming removed 1 base at V and 7 bases at J, with 5 bases between. This CDR3 contains 10 residues. In germline, CDR1 is DFQATT, CDR2 SNEGSKA (reference sequence). The DNA of the CDR3 is TGCAGTGCTAGAGTGCAGGAGCAGTACTTC. This sequence encodes CSARVQEQYF.

This chain uses TRBV10-3 with TRBJ1-1; weak D call: TRBD1 (6 bases). The CDR3 runs 14 residues. V dropped 8 bases and J dropped 2 bases, with 15 bases sitting between them. The germline V gene has CDR1 ENHRY and CDR2 SYGVKD. The CDR3 DNA sequence: TGTGCCATCCTGGCAGGAGGGACAAACACTGAAGCTTTCTTT. Translated: CAILAGGTNTEAFF.

This chain joins TRBV12-3 or TRBV12-4 and TRBJ1-1; no reliable D call. Trimming took 4 bases from V and 5 from J, leaving 8 bases between them. The CDR3 contains 12 residues. The CDR3, as DNA: TGTGCCAGCAGTTGGCGAGAAACTGAAGCTTTCTTT. The encoded protein is CASSWRETEAFF.

This clonotype has just one count. V usage is TRBV30 and J usage is TRBJ1-1; D not certain. Germline CDR1 reads GTSNPN; CDR2 reads SVGIG (reference sequence). The CDR3 is made up of 12 amino acids. V was trimmed by 0 bases and J by 11 bases, leaving 13 bases between them. The DNA of the CDR3 is TGTGCCTGGAGTGTACATCCCCGGCGGGCTTTCTTT. Protein sequence: CAWSVHPRRAFF.

The DNA for the CDR3 is TGTGCCAGCAGCATCAGGGTCCGGGAGACCCAGTACTTC. It encodes CASSIRVRETQYF. V gene TRBV27 combines with J gene TRBJ2-5, with D tentatively TRBD1 (5 bases). This CDR3 contains 13 residues. The germline V and J ends were trimmed by 6 bases and 5 bases, with 13 bases remaining between them. In germline, CDR1 is MNHEY, CDR2 SMNVEV (reference sequence).

The chain has TRBV3-1 and TRBJ2-3; unclear D gene. Germline V gene sequence: CDR1 LGHDT, CDR2 YNNKEL (reference sequence). Trimming removed 1 base from V and 6 bases from J, with 8 bases in between. The CDR3 has 13 amino acids. CDR3 DNA sequence: TGTGCCAGCAGCCAAGTATCGGTCGATACGCAGTATTTT. Its protein is CASSQVSVDTQYF.

The V and J genes are TRBV4-2 and TRBJ2-2; D is undetermined. CDR1 LGHNA and CDR2 YNFKEQ come from the germline V gene. Trimming stripped 4 bases from V and 0 bases from J, with 12 bases between. This CDR3 comprises 16 residues. The CDR3 region has the DNA TGTGCCAGCAGCCTCTTAAGTAGCACGAACACCGGGGAGCTGTTTTTT. As protein: CASSLLSSTNTGELFF.

This clonotype was observed a single time. The rearrangement uses TRBV5-4 and TRBJ2-5; 9 bases match TRBD2. V trimming: 0 bases; J trimming: 5 bases; junction bases outside the gene matches: 8. The CDR3 spans 16 residues. Looked up from germline, CDR1 is SGHNT and CDR2 is YYREEE (reference sequence). The CDR3, as DNA: TGTGCCAGCAGCTTGGGAATAGCGGGAGCGCGGGAGACCCAGTACTTC. Translation gives CASSLGIAGARETQYF. The full variable domain, in which reference TRBV5-4 and TRBJ2-5 provide the parts outside the CDR3, is ETGVTQSPTHLIKTRGQQVTLRCSSQSGHNTVSWYQQALGQGPQFIFQYYREEENGRGNFPPRFSGLQFPNYSSELNVNALELDDSALYLCASSLGIAGARETQYFGPGTRLLVL.

In this sample, this clonotype turned up once. V is TRBV29-1 and J is TRBJ2-7, with TRBD1 identical over 8 bases. Germline values: CDR1 SQVTM, CDR2 ANQGSEA. There are 14 residues in the CDR3. V lost 0 bases to trimming and J lost 6 bases; unmatched junction nucleotides: 7. The chain's CDR3 is CSVEDQGQGIEQYF. The CDR3 region has the DNA TGCAGCGTTGAAGATCAAGGACAGGGCATCGAGCAGTACTTC.

The chain employs TRBV5-1 and TRBJ2-1; maybe TRBD1 (6 bases). This CDR3 has 15 residues. V dropped 4 bases and J dropped 0 bases, with 11 bases sitting between them. The germline CDR1 and CDR2 sequences are SGHRS and YFSETQ. Written as DNA, the CDR3 is TGCGCCAGCAGCGACCCACAGGGCTCCTACAATGAGCAGTTCTTC. It translates to CASSDPQGSYNEQFF.

The count of this clonotype is one. This chain links TRBV4-3 with TRBJ2-7; the D gene is possibly TRBD2 (6 bases). Germline CDR1 reads LGHNA; CDR2 reads YSLEER. Trimming left V 1 base short and J 4 bases short, with 14 bases between. This CDR3 has 15 amino acids. The CDR3 sequence: CASSQGGSSGYEQYF. CDR3 coding DNA: TGCGCCAGCAGCCAAGGAGGAAGTAGCGGATACGAGCAGTACTTC.

This clonotype was detected a few times. The rearrangement links TRBV18 to TRBJ1-5, with D perhaps matching TRBD1 (5 bases). This CDR3 is built from 13 residues. Germline values: CDR1 KGHSH, CDR2 LQKENI. Trimming removed 3 bases from V and 3 bases from J, with 6 bases in between. CDR3 loop: CASSPGPNQPQHF. CDR3 nucleotides: TGTGCCAGCTCACCGGGGCCCAATCAGCCCCAGCATTTT.

A few counts support this clonotype. The gene calls are TRBV5-6 and TRBJ2-5; D is ambiguous. The CDR3 totals 12 residues. CDR1 is SGHDT and CDR2 is YYEEEE in the germline V gene. V lost 0 bases to trimming and J lost 5 bases, with 5 bases between them. The DNA of the CDR3 is TGTGCCAGCAGCTTGGTGGGGGAGACCCAGTACTTC. Protein sequence: CASSLVGETQYF.

J is TRBJ2-5 and V is TRBV20-1; tentative D call: TRBD1 (6 bases). CDR1 DFQATT and CDR2 SNEGSKA come from the germline V gene (reference sequence). CDR3 length: 13 amino acids. Trimming took 5 bases from V and 4 from J, leaving 14 bases between them. The CDR3 spells CSALPPQGETQYF. The CDR3 DNA follows: TGCAGTGCTCTACCTCCACAGGGAGAGACCCAGTACTTC.

The gene calls are TRBV6-1 and TRBJ1-1, with a possible D match to TRBD1 (6 bases). The CDR3 has 13 amino acids. V dropped 7 bases and J dropped 1 base, with 10 bases sitting between them. The germline V gene encodes CDR1 MNHNS and CDR2 SASEGT. The CDR3 DNA follows: TGTGCCAGCATCACAGGGAGGAACACTGAAGCTTTCTTT. Amino acid sequence: CASITGRNTEAFF.

The sample holds one count of this clonotype. J is TRBJ2-7 and V is TRBV6-6; tentative D call: TRBD2 (5 bases). Germline CDR1 MNHNY, CDR2 SVGAGI (reference sequence). The CDR3 is made up of 12 amino acids. The germline V and J ends were trimmed by 8 bases and 1 base, with 9 bases remaining between them. CDR3 DNA sequence: TGTGCCAGCGGCGGGCCTTCCTACGAGCAGTACTTC. It is translated as CASGGPSYEQYF.

The rearrangement uses TRBV20-1 and TRBJ1-1; TRBD1 matches at 7 bases. The CDR3 length is 15 residues. Germline V gene sequence: CDR1 DFQATT, CDR2 SNEGSKA (reference sequence). The trim removed 0 bases at V and 6 bases at J, leaving 10 bases unmatched. The CDR3 spells CSARDRRGRDSEAFF. The CDR3 nucleotides read TGCAGTGCTAGAGATAGGAGGGGGCGAGACTCTGAAGCTTTCTTT.

Turning to this clonotype: At one end, the junction sequence differs from germline, possibly due to a read error. The chain couples TRBV7-9 to TRBJ1-1; D is ambiguous. The CDR3 loop spans 14 amino acids. Germline assignment: CDR1 SEHNR and CDR2 FQNEAQ (reference sequence). The CDR3 nucleotides read TGTGCCAGCAGCTTATTCAGCGGGGAGACTGAAGGTTTCTTT. Its translation is CASSLFSGETEGFF.

The V gene is TRBV4-3, the J gene TRBJ2-4; tentatively, D is TRBD1 (6 bases). There are 15 residues in the CDR3. Trimming pared 2 bases from V and 0 bases from J, leaving 8 bases between. CDR1 LGHNA and CDR2 YSLEER come from the germline V gene. CDR3 in amino acids: CASSQIRGAKNIQYF. The DNA for the CDR3 is TGCGCCAGCAGCCAAATCAGGGGAGCCAAAAACATTCAGTACTTC.

The chain uses TRBV10-3 and TRBJ1-2; possible D gene TRBD1, 5 bases. This CDR3 comprises 14 residues. The ends were cut back, 2 bases at V and 4 bases at J, with 11 bases in the middle. Germline loops: CDR1 ENHRY, CDR2 SYGVKD. CDR3 coding DNA: TGTGCCATCAGTGAGGCAGGGCATGGCTATGGCTACACCTTC. It encodes CAISEAGHGYGYTF.

The gene calls are TRBV13 and TRBJ1-4, with D perhaps TRBD1 (5 bases). Trimming took 5 bases from V and 3 from J, leaving 10 bases between them. The CDR3 loop spans 14 amino acids. The germline CDR1 and CDR2 sequences are PRHDT and FYEKMQ (reference sequence). CDR3 bases: TGTGCCAGCAGCCTCCGAGGGGCTAATGAAAAACTGTTTTTT. This sequence encodes CASSLRGANEKLFF.

This chain uses TRBV19 with TRBJ1-3, with 7 bases lining up with TRBD1. The germline V gene has CDR1 LNHDA and CDR2 SQIVND (reference sequence). This CDR3 spans 15 amino acids. V shed 7 bases, J shed 0 bases, and the junction held 6 bases outside the gene matches. This CDR3 is CASIPGDSSGNTIYF. The CDR3 DNA reads TGTGCCAGTATACCTGGGGACAGCTCTGGAAACACCATATATTTT.